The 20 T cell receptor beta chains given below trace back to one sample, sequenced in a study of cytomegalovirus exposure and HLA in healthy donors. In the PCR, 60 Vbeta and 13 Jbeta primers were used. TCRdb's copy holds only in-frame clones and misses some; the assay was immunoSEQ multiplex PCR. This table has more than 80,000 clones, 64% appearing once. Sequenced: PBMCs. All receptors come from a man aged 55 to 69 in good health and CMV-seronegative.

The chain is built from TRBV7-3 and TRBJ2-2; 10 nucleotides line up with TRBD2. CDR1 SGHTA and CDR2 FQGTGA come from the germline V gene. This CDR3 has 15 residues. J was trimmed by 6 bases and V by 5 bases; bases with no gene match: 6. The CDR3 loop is CASSPRTSGAGELFF. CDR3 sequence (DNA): TGTGCCAGCAGCCCAAGGACTAGCGGCGCCGGGGAGCTGTTTTTT.

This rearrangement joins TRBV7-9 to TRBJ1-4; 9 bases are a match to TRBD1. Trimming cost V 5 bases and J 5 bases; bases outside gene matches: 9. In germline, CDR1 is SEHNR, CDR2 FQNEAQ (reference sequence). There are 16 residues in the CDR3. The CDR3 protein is CASSLSPGTGNEKLFF. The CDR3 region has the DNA TGTGCCAGCAGCCTCAGCCCCGGGACAGGGAATGAAAAACTGTTTTTT.

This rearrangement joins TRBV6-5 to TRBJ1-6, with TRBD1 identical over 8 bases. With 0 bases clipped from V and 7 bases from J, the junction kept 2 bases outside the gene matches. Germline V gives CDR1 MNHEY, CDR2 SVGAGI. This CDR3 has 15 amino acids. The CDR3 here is CASSYSAGGNSPLHF. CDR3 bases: TGTGCCAGCAGTTACTCAGCAGGGGGCAATTCACCCCTCCACTTT.

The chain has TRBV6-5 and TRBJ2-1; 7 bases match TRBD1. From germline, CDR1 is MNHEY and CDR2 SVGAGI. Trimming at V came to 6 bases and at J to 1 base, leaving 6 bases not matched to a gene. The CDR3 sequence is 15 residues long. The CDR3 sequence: CASRTSGGSYNEQFF. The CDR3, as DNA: TGTGCCAGCAGGACATCAGGGGGATCCTACAATGAGCAGTTCTTC.

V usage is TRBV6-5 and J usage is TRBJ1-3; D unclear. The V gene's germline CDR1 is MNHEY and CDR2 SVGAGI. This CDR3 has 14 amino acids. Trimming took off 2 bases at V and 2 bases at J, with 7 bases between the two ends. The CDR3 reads CASSYGGPGNTIYF. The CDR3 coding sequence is TGTGCCAGCAGTTACGGCGGCCCTGGAAACACCATATATTTT.

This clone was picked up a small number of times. CDR3 sequence: CASSLDFMGAILGTEAFF. CDR3 DNA: TGTGCCAGCAGCTTAGATTTCATGGGAGCGATACTGGGGACTGAAGCTTTCTTT. The chain joins TRBV11-2 to TRBJ1-1; no clear D. V lost 0 bases to trimming and J lost 5 bases, with 22 bases between them. Germline V gives CDR1 SGHAT, CDR2 FQNNGV. The CDR3 runs 18 residues.

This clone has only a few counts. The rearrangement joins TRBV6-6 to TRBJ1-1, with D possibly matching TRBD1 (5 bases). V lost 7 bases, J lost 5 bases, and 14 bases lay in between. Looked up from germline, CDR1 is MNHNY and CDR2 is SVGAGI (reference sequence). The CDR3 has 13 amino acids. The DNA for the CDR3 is TGTGCCAGCAAACGAGGGGACTTAACTGAAGCTTTCTTT. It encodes CASKRGDLTEAFF.

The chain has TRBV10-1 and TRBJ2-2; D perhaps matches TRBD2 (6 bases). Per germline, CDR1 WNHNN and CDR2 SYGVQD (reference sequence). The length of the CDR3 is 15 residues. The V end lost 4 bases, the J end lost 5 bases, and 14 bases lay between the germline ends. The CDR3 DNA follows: TGCGCCAGCAGTGCCTCACTCCGGGGGACCGGGGAGCTGTTTTTT. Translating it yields CASSASLRGTGELFF.

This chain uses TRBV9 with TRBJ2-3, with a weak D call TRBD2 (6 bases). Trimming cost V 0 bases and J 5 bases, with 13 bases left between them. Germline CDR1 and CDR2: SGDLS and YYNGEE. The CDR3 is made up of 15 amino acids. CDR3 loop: CASSVGSSGVDTQYF. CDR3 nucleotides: TGTGCCAGCAGCGTAGGTAGCTCGGGGGTAGATACGCAGTATTTT.

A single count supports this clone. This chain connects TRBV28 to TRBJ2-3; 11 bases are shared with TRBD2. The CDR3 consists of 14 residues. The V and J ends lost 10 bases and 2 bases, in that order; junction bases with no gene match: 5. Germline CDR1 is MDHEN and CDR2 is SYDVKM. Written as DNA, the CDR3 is TGTGCCACCTATAGCGGGGGGGTCACAGATACGCAGTATTTT. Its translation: CATYSGGVTDTQYF.

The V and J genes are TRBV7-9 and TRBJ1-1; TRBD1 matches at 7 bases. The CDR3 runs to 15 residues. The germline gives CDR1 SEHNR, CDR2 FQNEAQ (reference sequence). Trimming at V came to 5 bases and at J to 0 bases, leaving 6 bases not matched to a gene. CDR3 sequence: CASSGTDTMNTEAFF. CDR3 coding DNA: TGTGCCAGCAGCGGGACAGATACCATGAACACTGAAGCTTTCTTT.

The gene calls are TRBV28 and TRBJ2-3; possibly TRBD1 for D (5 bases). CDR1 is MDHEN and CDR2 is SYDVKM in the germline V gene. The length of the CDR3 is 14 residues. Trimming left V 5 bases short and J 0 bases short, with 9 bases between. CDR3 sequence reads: CASSRTPSTDTQYF. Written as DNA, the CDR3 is TGTGCCAGCAGTCGGACACCTAGCACAGATACGCAGTATTTT.

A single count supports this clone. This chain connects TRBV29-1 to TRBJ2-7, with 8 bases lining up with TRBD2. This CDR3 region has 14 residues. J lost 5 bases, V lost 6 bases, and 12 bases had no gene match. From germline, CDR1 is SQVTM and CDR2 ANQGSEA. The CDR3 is CSVPGGLAVDEQYF. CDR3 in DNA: TGCAGCGTCCCGGGGGGGCTAGCGGTGGACGAGCAGTACTTC.

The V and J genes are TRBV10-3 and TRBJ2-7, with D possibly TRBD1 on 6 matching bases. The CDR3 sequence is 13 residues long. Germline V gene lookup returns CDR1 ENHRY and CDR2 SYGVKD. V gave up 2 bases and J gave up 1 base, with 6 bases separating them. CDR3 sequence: CAISEGQSYEQYF. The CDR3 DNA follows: TGTGCCATCAGTGAGGGACAGTCCTACGAGCAGTACTTC.

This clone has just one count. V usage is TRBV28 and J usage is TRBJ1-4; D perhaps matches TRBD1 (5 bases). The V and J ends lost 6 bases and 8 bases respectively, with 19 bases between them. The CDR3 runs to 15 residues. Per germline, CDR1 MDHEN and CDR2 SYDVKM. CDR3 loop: CASRGGSILGEKLFF. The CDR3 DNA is TGTGCCAGCAGGGGGGGGTCAATACTCGGGGAAAAACTGTTTTTT. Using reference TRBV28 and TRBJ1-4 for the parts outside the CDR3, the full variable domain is DVKVTQSSRYLVKRTGEKVFLECVQDMDHENMFWYRQDPGLGLRLIYFSYDVKMKEKGDIPEGYSVSREKKERFSLILESASTNQTSMYLCASRGGSILGEKLFFGSGTQLSVL.

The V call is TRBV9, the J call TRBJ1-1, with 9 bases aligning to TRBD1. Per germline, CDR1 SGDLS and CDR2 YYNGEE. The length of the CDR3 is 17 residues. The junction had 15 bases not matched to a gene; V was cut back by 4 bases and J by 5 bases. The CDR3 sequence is CASSTRPWDRVATEAFF. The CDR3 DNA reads TGTGCCAGCAGCACCCGACCCTGGGACAGGGTTGCGACTGAAGCTTTCTTT.

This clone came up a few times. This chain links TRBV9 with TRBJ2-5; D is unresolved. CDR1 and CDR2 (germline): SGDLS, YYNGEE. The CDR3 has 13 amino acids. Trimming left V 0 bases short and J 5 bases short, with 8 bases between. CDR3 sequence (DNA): TGTGCCAGCAGCGTAGATCTAACTGAGACCCAGTACTTC. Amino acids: CASSVDLTETQYF.

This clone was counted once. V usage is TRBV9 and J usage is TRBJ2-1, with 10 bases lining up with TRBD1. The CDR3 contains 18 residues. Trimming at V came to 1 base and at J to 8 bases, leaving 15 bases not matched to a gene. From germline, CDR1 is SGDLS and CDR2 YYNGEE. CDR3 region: CASSVLMTGGYGFDEQFF. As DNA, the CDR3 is TGTGCCAGCAGCGTACTCATGACAGGGGGCTATGGGTTCGATGAGCAGTTCTTC.

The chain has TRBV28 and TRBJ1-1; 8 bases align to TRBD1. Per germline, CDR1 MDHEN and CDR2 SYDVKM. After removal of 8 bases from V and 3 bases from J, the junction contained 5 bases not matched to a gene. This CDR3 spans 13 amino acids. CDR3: CASDGQGHTEAFF. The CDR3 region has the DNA TGTGCCAGCGATGGACAGGGTCACACTGAAGCTTTCTTT.

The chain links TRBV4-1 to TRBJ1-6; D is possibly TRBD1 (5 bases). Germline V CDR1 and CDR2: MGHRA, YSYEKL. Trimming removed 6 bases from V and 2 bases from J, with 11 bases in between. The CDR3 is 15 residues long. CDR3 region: CASRAQEPYNSPLHF. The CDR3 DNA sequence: TGCGCCAGCAGGGCACAGGAGCCCTATAATTCACCCCTCCACTTT.